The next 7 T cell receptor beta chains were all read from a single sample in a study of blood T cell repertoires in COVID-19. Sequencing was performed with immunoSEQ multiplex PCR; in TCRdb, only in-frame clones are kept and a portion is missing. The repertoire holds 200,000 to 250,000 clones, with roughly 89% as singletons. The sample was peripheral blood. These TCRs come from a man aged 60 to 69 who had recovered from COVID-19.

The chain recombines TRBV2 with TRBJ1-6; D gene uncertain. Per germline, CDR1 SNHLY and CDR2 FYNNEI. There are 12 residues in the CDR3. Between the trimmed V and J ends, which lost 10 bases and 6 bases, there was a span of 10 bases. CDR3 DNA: TGTGCCATCGGTCCCTCTAATTCACCCCTCCACTTT. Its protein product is CAIGPSNSPLHF.

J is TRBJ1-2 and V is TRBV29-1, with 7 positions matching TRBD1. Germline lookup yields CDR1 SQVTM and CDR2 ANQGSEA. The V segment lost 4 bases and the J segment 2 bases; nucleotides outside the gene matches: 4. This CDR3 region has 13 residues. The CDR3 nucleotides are TGCAGCGTTGCAACAGGGGAGAACTATGGCTACACCTTC. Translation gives CSVATGENYGYTF.

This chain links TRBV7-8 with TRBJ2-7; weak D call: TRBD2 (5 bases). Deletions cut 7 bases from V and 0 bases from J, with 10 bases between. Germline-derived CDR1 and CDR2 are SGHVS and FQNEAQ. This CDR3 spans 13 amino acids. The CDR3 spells CASNLEGSYEQYF. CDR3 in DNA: TGTGCCAGCAACCTCGAGGGCTCCTACGAGCAGTACTTC.

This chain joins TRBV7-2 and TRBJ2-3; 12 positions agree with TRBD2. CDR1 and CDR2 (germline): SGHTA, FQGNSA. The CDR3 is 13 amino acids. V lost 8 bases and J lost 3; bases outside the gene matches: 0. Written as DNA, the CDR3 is TGTGCCAGCCTAGCGGGGGGGACAGATACGCAGTATTTT. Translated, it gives CASLAGGTDTQYF.

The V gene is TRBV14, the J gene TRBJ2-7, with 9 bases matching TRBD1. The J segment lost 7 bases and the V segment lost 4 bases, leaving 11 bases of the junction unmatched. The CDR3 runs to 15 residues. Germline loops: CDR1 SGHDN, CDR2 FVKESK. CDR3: CASSPHRGPPGEQYF. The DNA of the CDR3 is TGTGCCAGCAGCCCCCACAGGGGGCCCCCGGGGGAGCAGTACTTC.

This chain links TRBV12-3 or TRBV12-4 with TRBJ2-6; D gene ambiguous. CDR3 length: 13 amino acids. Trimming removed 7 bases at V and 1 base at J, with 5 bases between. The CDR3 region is CASIKSGANVLTF. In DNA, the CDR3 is TGTGCCAGCATCAAATCTGGGGCCAACGTCCTGACTTTC.

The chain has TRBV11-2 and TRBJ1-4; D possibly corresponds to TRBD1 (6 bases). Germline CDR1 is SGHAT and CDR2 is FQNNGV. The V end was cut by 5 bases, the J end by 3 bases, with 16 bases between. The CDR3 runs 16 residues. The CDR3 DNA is TGTGCCAGCAGCCCACCCGGGGGGCTGGCTAATGAAAAACTGTTTTTT. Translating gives CASSPPGGLANEKLFF.